The 10 T cell receptor beta chains presented below share a single source sample, sequenced in a study of beta chain features in type 1 diabetes. Since all of the isolated RNA was reverse transcribed, expressed TCRB transcripts were what got sequenced. Profiled with immunoSEQ multiplex PCR; TCRdb holds only in-frame clones, not every one. The sample consists of 35,000 to 50,000 clones, roughly 50% of them appearing once. The sequenced sample was stem cell memory CD4+ T cells from blood. These receptors all come from a woman between 25 and 40 years old in good health.

The gene calls are TRBV7-6 and TRBJ2-7, with TRBD2 identical over 10 bases. Germline CDR1 is SGHVS and CDR2 is FNYEAQ. Trimming removed 5 bases from V and 2 bases from J; junction bases left unmatched: 12. The CDR3 extends over 17 amino acids. Here the CDR3 reads CASSPRGRTSGAYEQYF. CDR3 in DNA: TGTGCCAGCAGCCCGCGGGGTCGGACTAGCGGAGCCTACGAGCAGTACTTC.

This clone was recorded only once. The chain combines TRBV23-1 with TRBJ2-1, with D possibly being TRBD2 (7 bases). TRBV23-1 is an open reading frame whose function is uncertain. V dropped 4 bases and J dropped 8 bases, with 27 bases sitting between them. The CDR3 runs 18 residues. CDR3 bases: TGCGCCAGCAGTCGGGTTAAATACGGGGGGCGGAGGTTCCATGAGCAGTTCTTC. Translation gives CASSRVKYGGRRFHEQFF.

J is TRBJ1-1 and V is TRBV30; D gene uncertain. Per the germline V gene, CDR1 is GTSNPN and CDR2 is SVGIG (reference sequence). The ends were cut back, 3 bases at V and 0 bases at J, with 8 bases in the middle. This CDR3 has 13 amino acids. CDR3 region: CAWSGFMNTEAFF. In DNA, the CDR3 is TGTGCCTGGAGCGGGTTCATGAACACTGAAGCTTTCTTT.

The chain has TRBV29-1 and TRBJ2-7, with 8 bases matching TRBD2. The CDR3 extends over 15 amino acids. Per germline, CDR1 SQVTM and CDR2 ANQGSEA. J lost 4 bases, V lost 7 bases, and 15 bases had no gene match. DNA of the CDR3: TGCAGCGCTCTCGGGAGGGCCAAAACTAGGTACGAGCAGTACTTC. It translates to CSALGRAKTRYEQYF.

This clone was picked up a small number of times. The J gene is TRBJ2-7, the V gene TRBV6-1, with 9 bases aligning to TRBD2. With 11 bases clipped from V and 6 bases from J, the junction kept 8 bases outside the gene matches. This CDR3 is 12 amino acids long. CDR1 and CDR2 from the germline V gene are MNHNS and SASEGT. The CDR3 protein is CAGQSGRSEQYF. The CDR3 DNA reads as TGTGCCGGCCAAAGCGGGAGGAGCGAGCAGTACTTC.

This clone was found once. The CDR3 bases are TGCGCCAGCAGCCAGGACGGGGGGGGCACAGATACGCAGTATTTT. Protein: CASSQDGGGTDTQYF. The chain carries TRBV4-1 and TRBJ2-3; TRBD2 matches at 8 bases. There are 15 residues in the CDR3. Losses at the gene ends were 3 bases for V and 1 base for J; bases not matched to a gene: 3. Germline-derived CDR1 and CDR2 are MGHRA and YSYEKL.

The chain is built from TRBV7-2 and TRBJ2-5, with 9 positions matching TRBD1. Germline CDR1 is SGHTA and CDR2 is FQGNSA. The CDR3 totals 15 residues. Trimming took 6 bases from V and 5 from J; bases not matched to a gene: 10. The CDR3 reads CASRPFTGGLETQYF. The CDR3 DNA reads as TGTGCCAGCAGACCATTTACAGGGGGCCTGGAGACCCAGTACTTC.

V gene TRBV21-1 combines with J gene TRBJ2-3; TRBD2, the table's D call, lacks a check against the DNA. TRBV21-1 is a known pseudogene. CDR3 length: 17 residues. This CDR3 reads CASSKGQDSGSADTQYF. The CDR3 nucleotides are TGTGCCAGCAGCAAAGGACAAGATAGCGGGAGTGCAGATACGCAGTATTTT.

This chain connects TRBV23-1 to TRBJ2-4; tentatively, D is TRBD1 (6 bases). TRBV23-1 is an ORF, with its function uncertain. V was shortened by 0 bases and J by 2 bases, with 11 bases between the two germline ends. The CDR3 sequence is 16 residues long. The CDR3 region has the DNA TGCGCCAGCAGTCAATCGCTGGGGGCACCCAAAAACATTCAGTACTTC. Protein product: CASSQSLGAPKNIQYF.

The chain is built from TRBV7-3 and TRBJ2-1, with D possibly being TRBD1 (5 bases). V was clipped by 4 bases and J by 2 bases, with 12 bases between them. This CDR3 has 15 residues. Germline V gene data show CDR1 as SGHTA and CDR2 as FQGTGA. The chain's CDR3 is CASSSLVGPYNEQFF. The CDR3 DNA follows: TGTGCCAGCAGCTCCCTAGTGGGGCCCTACAATGAGCAGTTCTTC.